The 32 T cell receptor beta chains presented below share a single source sample, sequenced in a study of T cell changes during pregnancy in multiple sclerosis. Produced via immunoSEQ multiplex PCR; TCRdb's table is partial and in-frame only. The sample includes some 54,000 clones, 85% to 95% of them seen just once. This material consisted of CD8+ T cells from peripheral blood mononuclear cells, taken in the third trimester of pregnancy. The source of these receptors is a female donor with multiple sclerosis, enrolled in a pregnancy study.

The chain combines TRBV13 with TRBJ2-7; 7 bases fit TRBD2. In germline, CDR1 is PRHDT, CDR2 FYEKMQ (reference sequence). The CDR3 totals 13 residues. J was trimmed by 4 bases and V by 4 bases; bases with no gene match: 4. CDR3: CASSSGLVYEQYF. The CDR3 DNA reads TGTGCCAGCAGCTCAGGACTAGTGTACGAGCAGTACTTC.

V is TRBV7-8 and J is TRBJ2-3; 10 nucleotides line up with TRBD1. V shed 6 bases and J 0 bases; nucleotides not matched to a gene: 9. Looked up from germline, CDR1 is SGHVS and CDR2 is FQNEAQ. This CDR3 has 17 residues. The CDR3 nucleotides read TGTGCCAGCAGACGGACAGGGGGAGATTTAAGCACAGATACGCAGTATTTT. Translation gives CASRRTGGDLSTDTQYF.

The genes are TRBV6-1 and TRBJ2-2; 7 nucleotides align to TRBD2. The trim removed 6 bases at V and 5 bases at J, leaving 9 bases unmatched. Germline V gene lookup returns CDR1 MNHNS and CDR2 SASEGT. The CDR3 has 15 residues. CDR3 nucleotides: TGTGCCAGCAGAATCGACTCCGGGGGGACCGGGGAGCTGTTTTTT. As protein: CASRIDSGGTGELFF.

This chain links TRBV7-2 with TRBJ2-7; D is undetermined. The germline V gene encodes CDR1 SGHTA and CDR2 FQGNSA. The CDR3 runs 14 residues. The V gene lost 4 bases and the J gene lost 2 bases, with 12 bases spanning the gap. CDR3 protein: CASSSLRQAYEQYF. The CDR3 nucleotides read TGTGCCAGCAGCTCTCTCAGACAAGCCTACGAGCAGTACTTC.

This sequence joins TRBV28 and TRBJ1-3; 7 bases match TRBD1. The CDR3 runs to 16 residues. Germline V lookup: CDR1 MDHEN, CDR2 SYDVKM. V was clipped by 5 bases and J by 1 base; unmatched bases: 8. CDR3: CASSQTGVASGNTIYF. CDR3 DNA: TGTGCCAGCAGTCAAACAGGGGTTGCTTCTGGAAACACCATATATTTT. The whole variable domain, remainder taken from reference TRBV28 and TRBJ1-3, is DVKVTQSSRYLVKRTGEKVFLECVQDMDHENMFWYRQDPGLGLRLIYFSYDVKMKEKGDIPEGYSVSREKKERFSLILESASTNQTSMYLCASSQTGVASGNTIYFGEGSWLTVV.

This clone came up once. The V gene is TRBV19, the J gene TRBJ2-5, with D hard to call. The V end lost 1 base, the J end lost 1 base, and 10 bases lay between the germline ends. CDR1 and CDR2 (germline): LNHDA, SQIVND (reference sequence). The CDR3 sequence is 15 residues long. This chain's CDR3 is CASSIVMGVQETQYF. CDR3 nucleotides: TGTGCCAGTAGTATAGTTATGGGCGTCCAAGAGACCCAGTACTTC.

This clone was observed a single time. The V and J genes are TRBV30 and TRBJ2-1; 7 bases agree with TRBD2. The CDR3 is made up of 14 amino acids. CDR1 GTSNPN and CDR2 SVGIG come from the germline V gene (reference sequence). V shed 6 bases and J 9 bases; nucleotides not matched to a gene: 14. The CDR3 DNA follows: TGTGCCTGCATAGGGTGGCGGGAGTACGGTGAGCAGTTCTTC. Its protein is CACIGWREYGEQFF.

In DNA form, the CDR3 reads TGCGCCAGCAGCCTGGATCTGTGGGGCCACACCTTC. This translates into CASSLDLWGHTF. The chain is built from TRBV5-1 and TRBJ1-2; weak D call: TRBD1 (5 bases). CDR1 and CDR2 (germline): SGHRS, YFSETQ. This CDR3 is 12 amino acids long. V was pared by 4 bases and J by 12 bases, with 16 bases between.

The rearrangement uses TRBV7-9 and TRBJ2-3; D is perhaps TRBD1 (6 bases). The germline V gene encodes CDR1 SEHNR and CDR2 FQNEAQ (reference sequence). This CDR3 is built from 17 residues. The V end lost 5 bases, the J end lost 0 bases, and 18 bases lay between the germline ends. DNA of the CDR3: TGTGCCAGCAGCGTAACATACGGACAGAAAAGCACAGATACGCAGTATTTT. It codes for CASSVTYGQKSTDTQYF.

The chain is built from TRBV4-1 and TRBJ1-1, with no clear D. CDR3 length: 15 amino acids. CDR1 MGHRA and CDR2 YSYEKL come from the germline V gene. Deletions cut 7 bases from V and 1 base from J, with 16 bases between. In DNA form, the CDR3 reads TGCGCCAGCACCCATATAACCGAGGGGAACACTGAAGCTTTCTTT. This translates into CASTHITEGNTEAFF.

The chain links TRBV29-1 to TRBJ1-1, with 8 nucleotides matching TRBD1. V gave up 6 bases and J gave up 1 base; unmatched junction bases: 10. CDR3 length equals 15 residues. Germline CDR1 reads SQVTM; CDR2 reads ANQGSEA. CDR3 amino acids: CSVPRLGQANTEAFF. CDR3 coding DNA: TGCAGCGTCCCCCGGTTGGGACAGGCGAACACTGAAGCTTTCTTT.

This chain joins TRBV7-9 and TRBJ2-1; 8 bases are a match to TRBD2. The CDR3 has 13 residues. CDR1 and CDR2 (germline): SEHNR, FQNEAQ (reference sequence). With 5 bases clipped from V and 9 bases from J, the junction kept 6 bases outside the gene matches. CDR3 nucleotides: TGTGCCAGCAGCCTCCCTAGCGGGCTTGAGCAGTTCTTC. The encoded protein is CASSLPSGLEQFF.

The chain couples TRBV9 to TRBJ2-2; 12 bases fit TRBD2. Trimming took 0 bases from V and 7 from J; bases not matched to a gene: 10. The CDR3 loop spans 18 amino acids. Germline V gene data show CDR1 as SGDLS and CDR2 as YYNGEE. The CDR3 here is CASSVAQLAGGLNGELFF. DNA of the CDR3: TGTGCCAGCAGCGTAGCCCAGCTAGCGGGAGGGTTGAACGGGGAGCTGTTTTTT.

This clone was found once. This chain joins TRBV30 and TRBJ2-7; D is perhaps TRBD1 (5 bases). Germline assignment: CDR1 GTSNPN and CDR2 SVGIG (reference sequence). The CDR3 sequence is 15 residues long. Trimming shortened V by 0 bases and J by 3 bases, and 15 bases separated the two germline ends. The CDR3 DNA follows: TGTGCCTGGAGTGTAGGGTCAGGGTCCGTCTACGAGCAGTACTTC. Translating gives CAWSVGSGSVYEQYF.

The chain links TRBV7-2 to TRBJ1-2; 8 positions agree with TRBD1. The length of the CDR3 is 15 residues. CDR1 is SGHTA, CDR2 FQGNSA, per germline. V was clipped by 5 bases and J by 4 bases; unmatched bases: 9. The CDR3 DNA is TGTGCCAGCAGCAAAGGACAGGGCCTGTCCTATGGCTACACCTTC. Translation: CASSKGQGLSYGYTF.

V and J are TRBV11-1 and TRBJ2-7; 11 positions agree with TRBD1. The CDR3 loop spans 15 amino acids. Germline loops: CDR1 SGHAT, CDR2 FQDESV (reference sequence). With 3 bases clipped from V and 3 bases from J, the junction kept 4 bases outside the gene matches. CDR3 DNA: TGTGCCAGCAGCTTCGGACAGGGGGCGTACTACGAGCAGTACTTC. Protein product: CASSFGQGAYYEQYF.

V and J are TRBV28 and TRBJ2-3, with TRBD2 matching 8 bases. V lost 3 bases, J lost 0 bases, and 8 bases stayed unmatched. The CDR3 sequence is 17 residues long. Germline loops: CDR1 MDHEN, CDR2 SYDVKM. The CDR3 reads CASSLWGREGSTDTQYF. The CDR3, as DNA: TGTGCCAGCAGTTTGTGGGGCCGGGAGGGGAGCACAGATACGCAGTATTTT.

The chain employs TRBV13 and TRBJ1-4; no reliable D call. Per germline, CDR1 PRHDT and CDR2 FYEKMQ (reference sequence). V dropped 4 bases and J dropped 7 bases, with 7 bases sitting between them. There are 12 residues in the CDR3. CDR3 loop: CASSSYGEKLFF. CDR3 DNA: TGTGCCAGCAGCTCCTACGGTGAAAAACTGTTTTTT.

The gene calls are TRBV4-1 and TRBJ2-7; 12 bases fit TRBD1. The CDR3 totals 18 residues. Trimming at V came to 4 bases and at J to 4 bases, leaving 14 bases not matched to a gene. The germline gives CDR1 MGHRA, CDR2 YSYEKL. This CDR3 reads CASSPKSIAGQGAYEQYF. CDR3 sequence (DNA): TGCGCCAGCAGCCCCAAGTCGATAGCGGGACAGGGGGCTTACGAGCAGTACTTC.

This clone was recorded once. The chain links TRBV30 to TRBJ2-3; TRBD2 matches 7 bases. The ends lost 3 bases at V and 0 bases at J; junction bases unmatched: 6. The CDR3 length is 15 residues. Germline CDR1 reads GTSNPN; CDR2 reads SVGIG (reference sequence). The CDR3 region has the DNA TGTGCCTGGAGGAGGTGGGAGGGAAGCACAGATACGCAGTATTTT. The encoded protein is CAWRRWEGSTDTQYF.

The chain couples TRBV29-1 to TRBJ1-5; D gene ambiguous. This CDR3 contains 12 residues. Looked up from germline, CDR1 is SQVTM and CDR2 is ANQGSEA. V shed 4 bases and J shed 3 bases, with 7 bases lying between them. The CDR3 DNA reads as TGCAGCGTTGGGCAGTCCAATCAGCCCCAGCATTTT. Residues: CSVGQSNQPQHF.

V is TRBV6-5 and J is TRBJ2-3; unclear D gene. The length of the CDR3 is 15 residues. Germline V gene data show CDR1 as MNHEY and CDR2 as SVGAGI. The V and J ends lost 3 bases and 0 bases respectively, with 10 bases between them. The CDR3 nucleotides read TGTGCCAGCAGTTATGGTACTCATAGCACAGATACGCAGTATTTT. It yields the protein CASSYGTHSTDTQYF.

V gene TRBV6-5 combines with J gene TRBJ2-3, with TRBD2 matching over 11 bases. The CDR3 is 15 residues long. Germline V gives CDR1 MNHEY, CDR2 SVGAGI. V lost 8 bases to trimming and J lost 9 bases; unmatched junction nucleotides: 13. In DNA, the CDR3 is TGTGCCAGCCGACCCTGGGCTAGCGGGAGGATAACGCAGTATTTT. It encodes CASRPWASGRITQYF.

The V gene is TRBV11-2, the J gene TRBJ1-5, with D maybe TRBD1 (5 bases). Trimming left V 3 bases short and J 2 bases short, with 11 bases between. CDR3 length: 15 amino acids. The germline V gene has CDR1 SGHAT and CDR2 FQNNGV. The CDR3 DNA reads as TGTGCCAGCAGCTTGGGTCCGGGGGGCAATCAGCCCCAGCATTTT. Residues: CASSLGPGGNQPQHF.

V gene TRBV19 combines with J gene TRBJ2-5, with D maybe TRBD1 (6 bases). Germline-derived CDR1 and CDR2 are LNHDA and SQIVND (reference sequence). The CDR3 spans 14 residues. V was trimmed by 5 bases and J by 2 bases, leaving 12 bases between them. The CDR3 loop reads CASSLGQNQETQYF. The CDR3 DNA sequence: TGTGCCAGTAGTCTAGGACAGAATCAAGAGACCCAGTACTTC.

The chain links TRBV6-5 to TRBJ2-7, with D perhaps TRBD2 (5 bases). Germline V gives CDR1 MNHEY, CDR2 SVGAGI. Trimming stripped 1 base from V and 0 bases from J, with 13 bases between. CDR3 length: 16 residues. CDR3 nucleotide sequence: TGTGCCAGCAGTTACTTTCCGCTAGGGAGCTCCTACGAGCAGTACTTC. Its translation is CASSYFPLGSSYEQYF.

The chain combines TRBV6-1 with TRBJ2-7, with 11 bases identical to TRBD1. V was pared by 10 bases and J by 7 bases, with 9 bases of the junction left unmatched. The CDR3 has 13 amino acids. Germline V gene data show CDR1 as MNHNS and CDR2 as SASEGT. CDR3 DNA: TGTGCCACCTGGACAGGGGGCTTGCGGGAGCAGTACTTC. Translating it yields CATWTGGLREQYF.

The chain recombines TRBV27 with TRBJ2-1, with 8 bases identical to TRBD2. The CDR3 sequence is 15 residues long. The germline gives CDR1 MNHEY, CDR2 SMNVEV (reference sequence). Losses at the gene ends were 6 bases for V and 7 bases for J; bases not matched to a gene: 11. CDR3 region: CASSHRGGAANEQFF. For the CDR3, the DNA is TGTGCCAGCAGCCATCGGGGGGGAGCGGCGAATGAGCAGTTCTTC.

The chain links TRBV29-1 to TRBJ2-1, with 8 positions matching TRBD2. Unmatched junction bases numbered 13, after V lost 4 bases and J lost 8 bases. CDR1 and CDR2 from the germline V gene are SQVTM and ANQGSEA. CDR3 length equals 15 residues. The CDR3 nucleotides are TGCAGCGTTGCAGGTAGCGGGGTCGATTTGGATGAGCAGTTCTTC. This gives the protein CSVAGSGVDLDEQFF.

This clone has a single count. The V call is TRBV7-9, the J call TRBJ2-1, with a weak D call TRBD1 (6 bases). The CDR3 runs 16 residues. The V gene lost 5 bases and the J gene lost 4 bases, with 18 bases spanning the gap. Germline V CDR1 and CDR2: SEHNR, FQNEAQ (reference sequence). The CDR3 DNA reads as TGTGCCAGCAGCCCGCATTCGTGGGGGCGTTACAATGAGCAGTTCTTC. Encoded protein: CASSPHSWGRYNEQFF.

The chain links TRBV21-1 to TRBJ2-7; the D call of TRBD2 is as the table states it, not checked on the DNA. TRBV21-1 represents a pseudogene. This CDR3 has 15 amino acids. CDR3 amino acids: CASSTLAGVLYEQYF. CDR3 in DNA: TGTGCCAGCAGCACCCTAGCGGGAGTCCTGTACGAGCAGTACTTC.

This sequence joins TRBV9 and TRBJ1-5; weak D call: TRBD1 (5 bases). The CDR3 has 15 amino acids. The germline gives CDR1 SGDLS, CDR2 YYNGEE. V was trimmed by 3 bases and J by 6 bases, leaving 16 bases between them. CDR3 protein: CASSEGTGAGQPQHF. CDR3 sequence (DNA): TGTGCCAGCAGCGAAGGGACGGGAGCGGGTCAGCCCCAGCATTTT.